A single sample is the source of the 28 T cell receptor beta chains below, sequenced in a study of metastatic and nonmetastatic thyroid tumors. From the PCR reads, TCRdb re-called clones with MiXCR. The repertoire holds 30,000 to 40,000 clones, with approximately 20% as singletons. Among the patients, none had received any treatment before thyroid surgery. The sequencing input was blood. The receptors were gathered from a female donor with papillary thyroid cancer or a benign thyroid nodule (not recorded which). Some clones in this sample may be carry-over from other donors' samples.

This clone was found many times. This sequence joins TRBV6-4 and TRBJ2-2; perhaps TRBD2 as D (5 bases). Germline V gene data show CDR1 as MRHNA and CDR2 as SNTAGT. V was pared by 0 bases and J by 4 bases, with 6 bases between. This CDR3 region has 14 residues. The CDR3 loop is CASSDSEATGELFF. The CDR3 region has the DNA TGTGCCAGCAGTGACTCGGAGGCCACCGGGGAGCTGTTTTTT.

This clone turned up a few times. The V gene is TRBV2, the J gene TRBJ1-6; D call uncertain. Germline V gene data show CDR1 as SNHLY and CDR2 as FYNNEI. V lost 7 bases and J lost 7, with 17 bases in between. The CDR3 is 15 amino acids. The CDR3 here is CASTLIWGDNSPLHF. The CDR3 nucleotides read TGTGCCAGCACTCTCATCTGGGGTGACAATTCACCCCTCCACTTT.

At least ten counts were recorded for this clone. CDR3 sequence reads: CASSRAHSNEKLFF. CDR3 sequence (DNA): TGTGCCAGCAGTAGGGCACATTCTAATGAAAAACTGTTTTTT. The V and J genes are TRBV27 and TRBJ1-4; D is ambiguous. With 5 bases removed from V and 3 bases from J, the gap between germline ends came to 10 bases. Germline CDR1 reads MNHEY; CDR2 reads SMNVEV (reference sequence). The CDR3 has 14 amino acids. The variable domain in full, with the rest retrieved from reference TRBV27 and TRBJ1-4, is EAQVTQNPRYLITVTGKKLTVTCSQNMNHEYMSWYRQDPGLGLRQIYYSMNVEVTDKGDVPEGYKVSRKEKRNFPLILESPSPNQTSLYFCASSRAHSNEKLFFGSGTQLSVL.

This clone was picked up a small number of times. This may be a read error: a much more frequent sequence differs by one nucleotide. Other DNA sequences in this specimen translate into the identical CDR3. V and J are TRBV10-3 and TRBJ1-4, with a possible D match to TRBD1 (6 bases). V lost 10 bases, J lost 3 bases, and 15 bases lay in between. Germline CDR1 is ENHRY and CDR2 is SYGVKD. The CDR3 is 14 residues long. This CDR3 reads CATSGVSANEKLFF. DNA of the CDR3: TGTGCCACCTCAGGGGTTTCAGCTAATGAAAAACTGTTTTTT.

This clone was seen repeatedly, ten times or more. CDR3 protein: CASSLQGAYEQYF. In DNA form, the CDR3 reads TGTGCCAGCAGCTTACAGGGCGCCTACGAGCAGTACTTC. The gene calls are TRBV7-9 and TRBJ2-7; weak D call: TRBD1 (5 bases). The ends were cut back, 2 bases at V and 2 bases at J, with 7 bases in the middle. The germline V gene encodes CDR1 SEHNR and CDR2 FQNEAQ (reference sequence). The CDR3 length is 13 residues.

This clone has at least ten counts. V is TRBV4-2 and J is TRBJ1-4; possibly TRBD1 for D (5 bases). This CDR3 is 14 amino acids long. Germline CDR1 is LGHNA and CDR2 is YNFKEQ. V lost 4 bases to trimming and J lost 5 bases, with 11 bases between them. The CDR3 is CASSLQGPNEKLFF. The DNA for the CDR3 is TGTGCCAGCAGCCTCCAGGGCCCCAATGAAAAACTGTTTTTT.

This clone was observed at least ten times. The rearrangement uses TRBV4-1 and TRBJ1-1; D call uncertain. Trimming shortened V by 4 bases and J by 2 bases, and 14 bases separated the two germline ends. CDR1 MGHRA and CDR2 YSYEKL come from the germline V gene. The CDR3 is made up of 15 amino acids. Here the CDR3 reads CASSRAEVLNTEAFF. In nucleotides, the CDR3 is TGCGCCAGCAGCCGGGCCGAAGTACTTAACACTGAAGCTTTCTTT.

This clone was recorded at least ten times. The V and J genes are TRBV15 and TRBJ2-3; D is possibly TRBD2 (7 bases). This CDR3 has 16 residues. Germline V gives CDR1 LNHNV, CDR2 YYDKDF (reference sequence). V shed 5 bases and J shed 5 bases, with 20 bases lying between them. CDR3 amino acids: CATSSEGGGDRDTQYF. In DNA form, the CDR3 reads TGTGCCACCAGCTCCGAGGGAGGGGGAGATAGAGATACGCAGTATTTT.

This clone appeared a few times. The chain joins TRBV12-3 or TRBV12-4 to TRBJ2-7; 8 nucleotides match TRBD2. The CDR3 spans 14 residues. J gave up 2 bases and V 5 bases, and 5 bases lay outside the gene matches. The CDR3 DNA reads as TGTGCCAGCAGTCCAAGCGGGAGACCCTACGAGCAGTACTTC. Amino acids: CASSPSGRPYEQYF.

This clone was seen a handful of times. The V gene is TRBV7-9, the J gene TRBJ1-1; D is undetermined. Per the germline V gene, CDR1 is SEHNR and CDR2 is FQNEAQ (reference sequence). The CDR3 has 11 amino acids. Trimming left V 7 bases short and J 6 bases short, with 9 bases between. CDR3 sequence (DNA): TGTGCCAGCATCCTTAACGCTGAAGCTTTCTTT. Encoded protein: CASILNAEAFF.

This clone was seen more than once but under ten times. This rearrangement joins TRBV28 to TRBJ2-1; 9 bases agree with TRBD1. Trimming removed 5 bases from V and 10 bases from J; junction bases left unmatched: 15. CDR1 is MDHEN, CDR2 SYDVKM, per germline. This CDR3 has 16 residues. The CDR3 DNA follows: TGTGCCAGCAGTGTCCCAGGGACAGGGTGCGCAGGAGAGCAGTTCTTC. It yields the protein CASSVPGTGCAGEQFF. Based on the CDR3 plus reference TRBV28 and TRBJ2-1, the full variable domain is DVKVTQSSRYLVKRTGEKVFLECVQDMDHENMFWYRQDPGLGLRLIYFSYDVKMKEKGDIPEGYSVSREKKERFSLILESASTNQTSMYLCASSVPGTGCAGEQFFGPGTRLTVL.

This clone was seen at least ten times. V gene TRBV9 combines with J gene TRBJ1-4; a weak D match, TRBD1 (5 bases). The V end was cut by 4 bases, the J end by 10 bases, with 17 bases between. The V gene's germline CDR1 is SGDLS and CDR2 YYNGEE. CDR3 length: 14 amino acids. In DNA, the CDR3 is TGTGCCAGCAGCCCGTCCCAGGGTATAGGAAAACTGTTTTTT. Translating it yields CASSPSQGIGKLFF.

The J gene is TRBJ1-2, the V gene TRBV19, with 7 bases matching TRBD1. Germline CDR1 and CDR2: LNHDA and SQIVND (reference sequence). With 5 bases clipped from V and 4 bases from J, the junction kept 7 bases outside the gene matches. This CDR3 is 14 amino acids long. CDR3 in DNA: TGTGCCAGTAGTTCACCAGGGGGAGTCTATGGCTACACCTTC. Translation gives CASSSPGGVYGYTF.

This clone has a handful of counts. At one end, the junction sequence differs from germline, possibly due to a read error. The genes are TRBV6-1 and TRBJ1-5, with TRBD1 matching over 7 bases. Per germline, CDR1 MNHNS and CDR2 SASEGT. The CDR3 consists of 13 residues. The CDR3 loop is CVSSPDREQPQHF. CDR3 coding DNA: TGTGTCAGCAGCCCAGACAGGGAACAGCCCCAGCATTTT.

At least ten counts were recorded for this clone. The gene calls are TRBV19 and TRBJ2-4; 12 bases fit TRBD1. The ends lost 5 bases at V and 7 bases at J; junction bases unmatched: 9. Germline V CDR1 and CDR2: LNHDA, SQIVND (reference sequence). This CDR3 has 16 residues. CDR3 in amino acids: CASSFRDRGRRNIQYF. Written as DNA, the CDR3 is TGTGCCAGTAGTTTCCGGGACAGGGGGCGTCGGAACATTCAGTACTTC.

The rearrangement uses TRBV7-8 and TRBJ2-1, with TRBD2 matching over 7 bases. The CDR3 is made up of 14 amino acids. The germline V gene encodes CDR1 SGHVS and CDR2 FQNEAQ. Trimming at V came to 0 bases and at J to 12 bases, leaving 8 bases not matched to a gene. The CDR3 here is CASSLAGRVRLQFF. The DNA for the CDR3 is TGTGCCAGCAGCTTAGCGGGGAGGGTCAGACTGCAGTTCTTC.

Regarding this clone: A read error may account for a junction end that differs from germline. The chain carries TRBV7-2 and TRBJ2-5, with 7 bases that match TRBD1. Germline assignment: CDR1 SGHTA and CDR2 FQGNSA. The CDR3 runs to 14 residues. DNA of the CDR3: TGTGCCAGCAGCTTTCGGAAAGGGACAGAGACCGAGTACTTC. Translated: CASSFRKGTETEYF.

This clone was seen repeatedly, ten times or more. The DNA for the CDR3 is TGTGCCAGCAGTGAAGCTGGGAGGGGAGAGACCCAGTACTTC. Residues: CASSEAGRGETQYF. This chain uses TRBV6-1 with TRBJ2-5; 7 positions agree with TRBD2. The CDR3 contains 14 residues. The V segment lost 0 bases and the J segment 4 bases; nucleotides outside the gene matches: 2. Germline CDR1 MNHNS, CDR2 SASEGT.

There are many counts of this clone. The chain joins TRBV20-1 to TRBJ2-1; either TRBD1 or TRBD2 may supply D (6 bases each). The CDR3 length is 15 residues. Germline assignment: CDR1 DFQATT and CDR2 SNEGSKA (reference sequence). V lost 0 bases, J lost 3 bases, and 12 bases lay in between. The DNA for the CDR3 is TGCAGTGCTAGAGATTGGGGGGCCAACTACAATGAGCAGTTCTTC. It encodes CSARDWGANYNEQFF.

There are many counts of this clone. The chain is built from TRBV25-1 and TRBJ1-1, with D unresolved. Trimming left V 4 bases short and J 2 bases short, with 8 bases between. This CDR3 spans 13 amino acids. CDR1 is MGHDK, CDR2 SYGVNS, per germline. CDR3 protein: CASSVQENTEAFF. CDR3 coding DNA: TGTGCCAGCAGTGTTCAGGAAAACACTGAAGCTTTCTTT.

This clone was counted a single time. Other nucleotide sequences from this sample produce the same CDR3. This CDR3 is CASRPRDGGAGELFF. CDR3 nucleotide sequence: TGTGCCAGCAGACCGAGGGACGGGGGTGCCGGGGAGCTGTTTTTT. The chain uses TRBV7-9 and TRBJ2-2; the D gene is possibly TRBD2 (6 bases). This CDR3 comprises 15 residues. Deletions cut 6 bases from V and 6 bases from J, with 17 bases between. CDR1 is SEHNR and CDR2 is FQNEAQ in the germline V gene (reference sequence). Full variable domain (remainder filled in from reference TRBV7-9 and TRBJ2-2): DTGVSQNPRHKITKRGQNVTFRCDPISEHNRLYWYRQTLGQGPEFLTYFQNEAQLEKSRLLSDRFSAERPKGSFSTLEIQRTEQGDSAMYLCASRPRDGGAGELFFGEGSRLTVL.

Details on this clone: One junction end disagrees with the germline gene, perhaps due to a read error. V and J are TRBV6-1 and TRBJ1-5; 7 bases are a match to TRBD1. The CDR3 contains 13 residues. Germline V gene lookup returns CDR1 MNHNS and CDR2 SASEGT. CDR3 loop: CASDRDCNQTQHF. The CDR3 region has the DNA TGTGCCAGCGACAGGGATTGCAATCAGACCCAGCATTTT.

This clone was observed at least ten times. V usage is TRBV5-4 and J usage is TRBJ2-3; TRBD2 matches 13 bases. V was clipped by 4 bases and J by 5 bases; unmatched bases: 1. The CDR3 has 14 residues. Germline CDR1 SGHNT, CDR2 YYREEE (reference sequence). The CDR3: CASSTSGRGDTQYF. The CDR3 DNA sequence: TGTGCCAGCAGCACTAGCGGGAGGGGAGATACGCAGTATTTT.

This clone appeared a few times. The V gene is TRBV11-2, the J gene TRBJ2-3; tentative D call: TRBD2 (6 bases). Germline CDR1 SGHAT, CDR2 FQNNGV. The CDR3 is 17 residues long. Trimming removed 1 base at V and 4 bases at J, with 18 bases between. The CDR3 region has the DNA TGTGCCAGCAGCTTAGGGGGTTTGGGCTGGAGGGCAGATACGCAGTATTTT. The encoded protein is CASSLGGLGWRADTQYF.

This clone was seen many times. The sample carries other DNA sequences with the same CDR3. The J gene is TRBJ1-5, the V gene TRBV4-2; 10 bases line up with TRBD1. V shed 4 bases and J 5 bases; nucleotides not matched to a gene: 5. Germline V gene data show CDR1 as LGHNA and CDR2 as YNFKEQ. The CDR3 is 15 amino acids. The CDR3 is CASSLDRGGDQPQHF. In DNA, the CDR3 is TGTGCCAGCAGCCTGGACAGGGGGGGGGATCAGCCCCAGCATTTT.

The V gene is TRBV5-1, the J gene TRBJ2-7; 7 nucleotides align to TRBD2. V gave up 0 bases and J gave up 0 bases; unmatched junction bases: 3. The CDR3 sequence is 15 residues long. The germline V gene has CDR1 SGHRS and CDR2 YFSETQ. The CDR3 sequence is CASSLGAGFSYEQYF. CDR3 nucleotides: TGCGCCAGCAGCTTGGGAGCGGGGTTCTCCTACGAGCAGTACTTC.

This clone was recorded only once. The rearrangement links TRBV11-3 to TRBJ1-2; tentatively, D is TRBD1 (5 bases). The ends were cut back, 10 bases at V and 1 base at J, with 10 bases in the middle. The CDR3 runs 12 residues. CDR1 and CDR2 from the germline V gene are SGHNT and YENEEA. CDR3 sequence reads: CAIGGHNYGYTF. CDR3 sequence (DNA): TGTGCCATCGGCGGACATAACTATGGCTACACCTTC.

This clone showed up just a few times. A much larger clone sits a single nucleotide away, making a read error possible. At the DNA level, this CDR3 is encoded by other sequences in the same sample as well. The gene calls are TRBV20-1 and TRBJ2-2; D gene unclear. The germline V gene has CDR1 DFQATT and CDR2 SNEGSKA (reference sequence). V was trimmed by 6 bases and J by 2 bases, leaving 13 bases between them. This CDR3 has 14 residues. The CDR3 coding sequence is TGCAGTGCGCAGGTACTACTTAACACCGGGGAGCTGTTTTTT. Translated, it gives CSAQVLLNTGELFF.